These 30 T cell receptor beta chains came from one sample sequenced in a study of identical twins. TCRdb fed the 5' RACE reads into MiXCR, producing one record per CDR3 protein. The sample yields approximately 630,000 distinct CDR3 sequences, 7% to 7.5% seen once. Separately, the same data were catalogued under a study of yellow fever vaccine responses in identical twins.

The source material was PBMCs. Every receptor here comes from a woman aged 18-30 years in good health.

The chain's CDR3 is CASSLQGRGTVNTGELFF. The CDR3 DNA is TGTGCCAGCAGTCTACAGGGGCGGGGGACGGTTAACACCGGGGAGCTGTTTTTT. The J gene is TRBJ2-2, the V gene TRBV6-5; D possibly uses TRBD1 or TRBD2 (7 bases each). V shed 5 bases and J shed 2 bases, with 21 bases lying between them. The CDR3 contains 18 residues. Germline V lookup: CDR1 MNHEY, CDR2 SVGAGI.

This clonotype came up many times. The J gene is TRBJ2-3, the V gene TRBV12-3 or TRBV12-4; 7 bases line up with TRBD2. CDR3 length equals 15 residues. Losses at the gene ends were 3 bases for V and 4 bases for J; bases not matched to a gene: 7. The CDR3, as DNA: TGTGCCAGCAGTTTTCGAGGGAGGGTATCAGATACGCAGTATTTT. Residues: CASSFRGRVSDTQYF.

The table lists this clonotype with many counts. V usage is TRBV12-3 or TRBV12-4 and J usage is TRBJ2-1; no reliable D call. This CDR3 region has 12 residues. The ends were cut back, 2 bases at V and 8 bases at J, with 7 bases in the middle. For the CDR3, the DNA is TGTGCCAGCAGTTTATCCCGGGATGAGCAGTTCTTC. Translating gives CASSLSRDEQFF.

This clonotype has ten or more counts. The V call is TRBV7-9, the J call TRBJ2-3, with a weak D call TRBD2 (5 bases). V was cut by 2 bases and J by 6 bases, with 12 bases left in between. Germline V gives CDR1 SEHNR, CDR2 FQNEAQ (reference sequence). This CDR3 is 14 amino acids long. CDR3 loop: CASSLSGSGDTQYF. The CDR3 bases are TGTGCCAGCAGCTTATCCGGGTCGGGGGATACGCAGTATTTT.

This rearrangement joins TRBV27 to TRBJ2-2; 8 bases map to TRBD1. Germline CDR1 is MNHEY and CDR2 is SMNVEV (reference sequence). J was trimmed by 5 bases and V by 5 bases; bases with no gene match: 10. The CDR3 has 16 residues. CDR3 sequence: CASSGFVTGVTGELFF. CDR3 nucleotides: TGTGCCAGCAGTGGTTTCGTGACAGGGGTTACCGGGGAGCTGTTTTTT.

The chain has TRBV5-1 and TRBJ2-1; D gene ambiguous. Per the germline V gene, CDR1 is SGHRS and CDR2 is YFSETQ. V was cut by 4 bases and J by 0 bases, with 14 bases left in between. The CDR3 runs to 16 residues. CDR3 sequence (DNA): TGCGCCAGCAGCCGGACCCCGGTCAGCTCCTACAATGAGCAGTTCTTC. This codes for CASSRTPVSSYNEQFF.

The chain has TRBV19 and TRBJ2-2, with D unresolved. The V end was cut by 5 bases, the J end by 6 bases, with 13 bases between. This CDR3 is 14 amino acids long. The V gene's germline CDR1 is LNHDA and CDR2 SQIVND (reference sequence). Written as DNA, the CDR3 is TGTGCCAGTAGTTTAGCCGGTTGGGCCGGGGAGCTGTTTTTT. Its protein is CASSLAGWAGELFF.

This clonotype came up many times. CDR3 sequence: CSAWKETQYF. DNA of the CDR3: TGCAGTGCCTGGAAAGAGACCCAGTACTTC. The chain links TRBV20-1 to TRBJ2-5; D uncertain. Germline CDR1 and CDR2: DFQATT and SNEGSKA (reference sequence). CDR3 size: 10 residues. V dropped 6 bases and J dropped 3 bases, with 5 bases sitting between them.

This clonotype was recorded many times. The chain links TRBV12-3 or TRBV12-4 to TRBJ2-4, with 9 bases identical to TRBD2. Germline trimming cut 0 bases from V and 3 bases from J; bases unmatched to any gene: 9. This CDR3 has 18 residues. The CDR3 sequence: CASSLALVAGVGKNIQYF. The CDR3 DNA is TGTGCCAGCAGTTTAGCGCTGGTAGCGGGAGTGGGCAAAAACATTCAGTACTTC.

The rearrangement joins TRBV3-1 to TRBJ2-5; 11 positions agree with TRBD2. Per germline, CDR1 LGHDT and CDR2 YNNKEL (reference sequence). Trimming took 4 bases from V and 5 from J; bases not matched to a gene: 6. The CDR3 is made up of 15 amino acids. The CDR3 bases are TGTGCCAGCAGCCTTAGCGGGGGGGCCGGTGAGACCCAGTACTTC. Amino acid sequence: CASSLSGGAGETQYF.

This clonotype was observed a handful of times. This sequence joins TRBV7-9 and TRBJ2-7, with 8 nucleotides matching TRBD1. The CDR3 runs 14 residues. Unmatched junction bases numbered 7, after V lost 7 bases and J lost 2 bases. Germline V gene lookup returns CDR1 SEHNR and CDR2 FQNEAQ (reference sequence). The DNA of the CDR3 is TGTGCCAGCACACACGGACAGGGAGCCTACGAGCAGTACTTC. Protein sequence: CASTHGQGAYEQYF.

This chain links TRBV6-1 with TRBJ2-1; 11 bases agree with TRBD2. The CDR3 is 19 residues long. J gave up 8 bases and V 0 bases, and 15 bases lay outside the gene matches. The germline V gene encodes CDR1 MNHNS and CDR2 SASEGT. The chain's CDR3 is CASSEAWGSGRAPVHEQFF. The CDR3 DNA is TGTGCCAGCAGTGAAGCTTGGGGTAGCGGGAGGGCCCCGGTCCATGAGCAGTTCTTC.

In this sample, this clonotype turned up many times. The rearrangement uses TRBV13 and TRBJ2-1, with 9 positions matching TRBD1. V gave up 1 base and J gave up 7 bases; unmatched junction bases: 5. CDR1 and CDR2 from the germline V gene are PRHDT and FYEKMQ (reference sequence). The CDR3 is 15 residues long. The CDR3 region has the DNA TGTGCCAGCAGCTTAGTACCCGGGACAGGGAATGAGCAGTTCTTC. It translates to CASSLVPGTGNEQFF.

The CDR3 loop is CASSPIAGTTPPGELFF. For the CDR3, the DNA is TGCGCCAGCAGCCCGATAGCGGGGACTACCCCGCCGGGGGAGCTGTTTTTT. V and J are TRBV5-1 and TRBJ2-2; TRBD2 matches at 8 bases. The V gene end was trimmed by 4 bases and the J gene end by 8 bases; junction bases not matched to a gene: 16. The CDR3 is made up of 17 amino acids. CDR1 is SGHRS, CDR2 YFSETQ, per germline.

The chain is built from TRBV5-1 and TRBJ2-3; 8 bases align to TRBD2. Germline CDR1 reads SGHRS; CDR2 reads YFSETQ. CDR3 length: 14 amino acids. The junction had 2 bases not matched to a gene; V was cut back by 2 bases and J by 3 bases. The CDR3 loop reads CASSLAGETDTQYF. The DNA for the CDR3 is TGCGCCAGCAGCTTAGCGGGGGAAACAGATACGCAGTATTTT.

This clonotype was detected a few times. CDR3 residues: CASPGLAGGSDTQYF. CDR3 DNA: TGTGCCAGCCCCGGACTAGCGGGAGGATCAGATACGCAGTATTTT. The V gene is TRBV2, the J gene TRBJ2-3; 14 nucleotides agree with TRBD2. The germline CDR1 and CDR2 sequences are SNHLY and FYNNEI. This CDR3 has 15 amino acids. After removal of 8 bases from V and 4 bases from J, the junction contained 5 bases not matched to a gene.

The chain joins TRBV6-5 to TRBJ2-5; a possible D gene is TRBD2 (5 bases). V shed 4 bases and J shed 5 bases, with 17 bases lying between them. CDR1 is MNHEY and CDR2 is SVGAGI in the germline V gene. The CDR3 length is 15 residues. CDR3 sequence (DNA): TGTGCCAGCAGTTCCCGCGTGTGGGGAGAGGAGACCCAGTACTTC. This codes for CASSSRVWGEETQYF.

V gene TRBV28 combines with J gene TRBJ2-1, with 7 bases aligning to TRBD1. CDR1 MDHEN and CDR2 SYDVKM come from the germline V gene. This CDR3 has 15 amino acids. V lost 3 bases to trimming and J lost 5 bases; unmatched junction nucleotides: 7. CDR3 protein: CASSFWTGPNNEQFF. The CDR3 nucleotides read TGTGCCAGCAGTTTTTGGACAGGACCCAACAATGAGCAGTTCTTC.

This clonotype was detected a few times. This chain joins TRBV20-1 and TRBJ2-7; 9 positions match TRBD2. The CDR3 extends over 16 amino acids. V gave up 0 bases and J gave up 1 base; unmatched junction bases: 7. Germline assignment: CDR1 DFQATT and CDR2 SNEGSKA (reference sequence). The CDR3 sequence is CSARDRLAGPSYEQYF. In nucleotides, the CDR3 is TGCAGTGCTAGAGATCGGCTAGCGGGACCATCCTACGAGCAGTACTTC.

This clonotype was seen a few times. J is TRBJ2-5 and V is TRBV11-2; a possible D gene is TRBD2 (5 bases). CDR3 length: 13 residues. Germline values: CDR1 SGHAT, CDR2 FQNNGV. V gave up 1 base and J gave up 13 bases, with 16 bases separating them. DNA of the CDR3: TGTGCCAGCAGCTTAGTGGTAGGGAGCCCCAGGTACTTC. It is translated as CASSLVVGSPRYF.

DNA for the CDR3: TGCGCCAGCAGCCCCTGGGGGCGCGGGGACACTGAAGCTTTCTTT. Its translation is CASSPWGRGDTEAFF. The rearrangement links TRBV4-1 to TRBJ1-1, with D possibly TRBD1 on 6 matching bases. This CDR3 has 15 amino acids. The germline CDR1 and CDR2 sequences are MGHRA and YSYEKL. Between the trimmed V and J ends, which lost 4 bases and 3 bases, there was a span of 15 bases.

This clonotype was counted a few times. The J gene is TRBJ2-5, the V gene TRBV2, with D unclear. The germline V and J ends were trimmed by 6 bases and 4 bases, with 18 bases remaining between them. In germline, CDR1 is SNHLY, CDR2 FYNNEI. There are 15 residues in the CDR3. The CDR3 coding sequence is TGTGCCAGCAGGCCGGTTTGGGTTAATGCAGAGACCCAGTACTTC. Its protein product is CASRPVWVNAETQYF.

Only a few counts were recorded for this clonotype. This chain uses TRBV27 with TRBJ2-5, with 7 positions matching TRBD1. The germline V gene encodes CDR1 MNHEY and CDR2 SMNVEV (reference sequence). V trimming: 6 bases; J trimming: 3 bases; junction bases outside the gene matches: 4. The CDR3 runs 13 residues. The CDR3 region has the DNA TGTGCCAGCAGGAAGACAGGGAAAGAGACCCAGTACTTC. Protein: CASRKTGKETQYF.

This clonotype was seen more than once but under ten times. The rearrangement uses TRBV5-6 and TRBJ2-1; TRBD1 matches at 9 bases. This CDR3 contains 15 residues. The germline CDR1 and CDR2 sequences are SGHDT and YYEEEE. Trimming cost V 2 bases and J 8 bases; bases outside gene matches: 8. The CDR3: CASSLTGTGTDEQFF. The CDR3 DNA sequence: TGTGCCAGCAGCTTAACCGGGACAGGGACCGATGAGCAGTTCTTC.

This clonotype was observed many times. CDR3 sequence reads: CASSSSGILVTQYF. The CDR3 nucleotides are TGTGCCAGCTCGAGCTCGGGGATCCTGGTGACCCAGTACTTC. The chain recombines TRBV12-3 or TRBV12-4 with TRBJ2-5; D is possibly TRBD2 (5 bases). Trimming removed 8 bases from V and 7 bases from J, with 20 bases in between. This CDR3 is 14 amino acids long.

Only a few counts were recorded for this clonotype. This chain joins TRBV20-1 and TRBJ2-2; TRBD1 or TRBD2 may be the D gene (6 bases each). Trimming removed 6 bases at V and 4 bases at J, with 21 bases between. This CDR3 contains 16 residues. Germline values: CDR1 DFQATT, CDR2 SNEGSKA (reference sequence). The CDR3 here is CSALGRRGSGTGELFF. The CDR3 DNA reads as TGCAGTGCGCTGGGACGGAGGGGGTCGGGCACCGGGGAGCTGTTTTTT.

This clonotype was seen only a few times. The chain employs TRBV20-1 and TRBJ2-1; the D gene is possibly TRBD2 (6 bases). The CDR3 runs to 12 residues. Per the germline V gene, CDR1 is DFQATT and CDR2 is SNEGSKA (reference sequence). Trimming cost V 3 bases and J 9 bases, with 12 bases left between them. CDR3 bases: TGCAGTGCTAGGGGGGGACTCTCTGAGCAGTTCTTC. Translated, it gives CSARGGLSEQFF.

This clonotype was counted at least ten times. The chain has TRBV5-5 and TRBJ1-5; D is unresolved. The CDR3 has 13 amino acids. V was shortened by 1 base and J by 4 bases, with 6 bases between the two germline ends. CDR1 is SGHKS and CDR2 is YYEKEE in the germline V gene (reference sequence). Written as DNA, the CDR3 is TGTGCCAGCAGCTTGATGGGAAATCAGCCCCAGCATTTT. Its translation is CASSLMGNQPQHF.

V usage is TRBV7-2 and J usage is TRBJ2-7; TRBD2 agrees at 10 bases. V gave up 3 bases and J gave up 2 bases; unmatched junction bases: 1. The germline gives CDR1 SGHTA, CDR2 FQGNSA. The CDR3 consists of 14 residues. CDR3 sequence reads: CASSLGLATYEQYF. In DNA form, the CDR3 reads TGTGCCAGCAGCTTGGGACTAGCGACCTACGAGCAGTACTTC.

The rearrangement uses TRBV19 and TRBJ1-5; D is ambiguous. Germline-derived CDR1 and CDR2 are LNHDA and SQIVND (reference sequence). The CDR3 length is 12 residues. Trimming removed 5 bases at V and 4 bases at J, with 6 bases between. The CDR3 is CASSPINQPQHF. The CDR3 DNA follows: TGTGCCAGTAGTCCTATTAATCAGCCCCAGCATTTT. Looking up the rest from reference TRBV19 and TRBJ1-5 gives the full variable domain: DGGITQSPKYLFRKEGQNVTLSCEQNLNHDAMYWYRQDPGQGLRLIYYSQIVNDFQKGDIAEGYSVSREKKESFPLTVTSAQKNPTAFYLCASSPINQPQHFGDGTRLSIL.